This T cell receptor beta chain was recovered during a study of regulatory dendritic cells for organ transplantation. Turning to the study itself: LPS was added to dendritic cell cultures on day 6. Study-level findings and limits: Memory CD8+ T cells were the most oligoclonal; naive cells were highly diverse.

V lost 5 bases and J lost 12, with 19 bases in between. This CDR3 contains 14 residues. Germline CDR1 and CDR2: MNHEY and SMNVEV (reference sequence). This clone was observed a few times. What it recognizes is unknown. Sorted T cells were CFSE-labeled and cultured approximately five days with allogeneic regulatory or mature dendritic cells at 1:10. Memory T cells were CD45RO+, naive were CD45RA+, sorted by FACS. Assay: immunoSEQ multiplex PCR; the TCRdb copy retains only in-frame clones and omits some. The table lists over 20,000 clones, 80% to 90% of them singletons. This sequence originates from a human donor in good health. Sequencing was carried out using naive CD4+ T cells from blood cultured with regulatory dendritic cells. The subset: CD45RA+ naive T cells. The chain recombines TRBV27 with TRBJ1-4; D possibly corresponds to TRBD1 (6 bases). The CDR3 reads CASSPWTAVEELFF. The CDR3, as DNA: TGTGCCAGCAGTCCGTGGACAGCCGTTGAGGAACTGTTTTTT.